One and the same sample provided the 8 T cell receptor beta chains below, sequenced in a study of blood T cell repertoires in COVID-19. Sequenced by immunoSEQ multiplex PCR; TCRdb stores in-frame clones only, minus some. This sample has about 250,000 clones, with under 90% found just once. Input material: PBMCs or T cells enriched from blood (not recorded which). The source is a woman aged 25 to 39 with acute COVID-19.

This chain uses TRBV18 with TRBJ1-1, with a weak D call TRBD1 (6 bases). The germline gives CDR1 KGHSH, CDR2 LQKENI. This CDR3 is built from 15 residues. Trimming shortened V by 3 bases and J by 4 bases, and 15 bases separated the two germline ends. The CDR3 loop is CASSPERGLGTEAFF. The CDR3 region has the DNA TGTGCCAGCTCACCCGAGAGGGGGTTGGGCACTGAAGCTTTCTTT.

The rearrangement links TRBV5-1 to TRBJ1-1, with 12 positions matching TRBD1. CDR3 size: 16 residues. CDR1 and CDR2 from the germline V gene are SGHRS and YFSETQ. The V and J ends lost 0 bases and 4 bases, in that order; junction bases with no gene match: 4. CDR3 protein: CASSLAGTGGSTEAFF. CDR3 nucleotides: TGCGCCAGCAGCTTGGCCGGGACAGGGGGCTCCACTGAAGCTTTCTTT.

This sequence joins TRBV9 and TRBJ1-2; D is ambiguous. Trimming stripped 4 bases from V and 2 bases from J, with 12 bases between. The germline V gene has CDR1 SGDLS and CDR2 YYNGEE. The CDR3 sequence is 14 residues long. The CDR3 here is CASSYLSGNYGYTF. The CDR3 DNA reads TGTGCCAGCAGCTACCTAAGCGGGAACTATGGCTACACCTTC.

The V and J genes are TRBV9 and TRBJ1-2; 7 positions agree with TRBD1. The germline gives CDR1 SGDLS, CDR2 YYNGEE. The CDR3 is 17 amino acids. The V segment lost 2 bases and the J segment 5 bases; nucleotides outside the gene matches: 15. The CDR3 region is CASSVSTGLINLYGYTF. The CDR3 bases are TGTGCCAGCAGCGTTTCGACAGGGCTGATTAACCTTTATGGCTACACCTTC.

Comments on this clone: Other DNA sequences in this sample translate to the same CDR3. The chain carries TRBV11-2 and TRBJ1-1; tentatively, D is TRBD1 (5 bases). V was pared by 0 bases and J by 4 bases, with 9 bases between. This CDR3 contains 14 residues. CDR1 is SGHAT, CDR2 FQNNGV, per germline. The CDR3 region is CASSLDRVGTEAFF. The CDR3 DNA reads as TGTGCCAGCAGCTTAGACAGGGTAGGCACTGAAGCTTTCTTT.

J is TRBJ2-7 and V is TRBV30; D remains unclear. CDR1 is GTSNPN and CDR2 is SVGIG in the germline V gene (reference sequence). CDR3 length: 13 residues. V dropped 2 bases and J dropped 3 bases, with 11 bases sitting between them. CDR3 protein: CAWSPANVYEQYF. The CDR3 DNA reads as TGTGCCTGGAGTCCCGCGAACGTCTACGAGCAGTACTTC.

This chain uses TRBV6-5 with TRBJ2-1; the D gene is possibly TRBD2 (5 bases). Trimming took off 2 bases at V and 9 bases at J, with 17 bases between the two ends. Per germline, CDR1 MNHEY and CDR2 SVGAGI. The CDR3 sequence is 15 residues long. The DNA of the CDR3 is TGTGCCAGCAGTTACAGCCTAGCTGGCGTGGGTGAGCAGTTCTTC. Translation: CASSYSLAGVGEQFF.

This chain joins TRBV7-8 and TRBJ2-2, with 10 positions matching TRBD1. Trimming took 3 bases from V and 5 from J; bases not matched to a gene: 9. This CDR3 spans 17 amino acids. Germline V CDR1 and CDR2: SGHVS, FQNEAQ. The CDR3: CASSFRNRDRGTGELFF. The CDR3, as DNA: TGTGCCAGCAGCTTCCGTAACCGGGACAGGGGAACCGGGGAGCTGTTTTTT.